This T cell receptor beta chain comes out of a study of human T cells and chemical hapten exposure. Time point here: pre-sensitization, week 0. Indicated treatment: therapeutic diphenylcyclopropenone sensitization with weekly scalp DPC. A remark on this clonotype: Its antigen is still unknown.

Study results and limitations: Those TCRs sitting above 1 in 1000 frequency stayed the same with DPC sensitization.

Per the original data handling: Ranging from roughly 23,224 to 700,000, TCR counts per sample had a median value of around 90,000. A single record per CDR3 protein comes from TCRdb applying MiXCR to the RACE reads. The V and J calls here are based on TCRdb, not the publication. Of 55,000 to 75,000 distinct CDR3 sequences listed, 5.5% to 7.5% are singletons. Germline assignment: CDR1 KGHSH and CDR2 LQKENI. The CDR3 contains 15 residues. Trimming removed 9 bases from V and 4 bases from J; junction bases left unmatched: 12. The V call is TRBV18, the J call TRBJ2-3, with 8 bases that match TRBD2. The sequenced sample was whole blood, obtained in connection with sensitization to the hapten diphenylcyclopropenone (DPC). This TCR derives from a woman in her twenties or thirties with alopecia areata. Some clones in this sample may be carry-over from other donors' samples. The chain's CDR3 is CASSTSGGVADTQYF. As DNA, the CDR3 is TGTGCCAGTTCTACAAGCGGGGGCGTGGCAGATACGCAGTATTTT.